The 17 T cell receptor beta chains below were found in one sample sequenced in a study of glioma-infiltrating T cells. Using RNA template, CDR3s of TCR alpha and beta were amplified with iRepertoire arm-PCR. TCRdb recomputed calls from the multiplex PCR reads with MiXCR, one row per CDR3 protein. The table lists around 350,000 distinct CDR3 sequences, 41% of them singletons, with around 12% in the top ten. Sequences were obtained from glioma tissue, nonneoplastic brain tissue, or PBMCs (not recorded which). These receptors all come from a human donor with low-grade glioma or glioblastoma, undergoing nonglioma brain surgery, or in good health (not recorded which).

The chain carries TRBV4-3 and TRBJ1-2; possible D gene TRBD1, 5 bases. The CDR3 spans 15 residues. Germline V gene lookup returns CDR1 LGHNA and CDR2 YSLEER. V lost 1 base and J 5 bases, leaving 14 bases between the germline ends. The CDR3: CASSQVTGRGYGYTF. The CDR3 nucleotides read TGCGCCAGCAGCCAAGTAACGGGGCGAGGGTATGGCTACACCTTC.

Comments on this clonotype: It may be a read error: a sequence one base away is much more abundant. The chain has TRBV27 and TRBJ1-5; tentative D call: TRBD1 (5 bases). From germline, CDR1 is MNHEY and CDR2 SMNVEV (reference sequence). V shed 11 bases and J shed 1 base, with 18 bases lying between them. This CDR3 comprises 15 residues. For the CDR3, the DNA is TGTGCCGGCAAGACCGGGACTGCGAGCAATCAGCCCCAGCATTTT. This gives the protein CAGKTGTASNQPQHF.

This clonotype has only a few counts. The chain couples TRBV2 to TRBJ1-1; D is possibly TRBD1 (5 bases). Germline CDR1 SNHLY, CDR2 FYNNEI. CDR3 size: 12 residues. Deletions cut 6 bases from V and 8 bases from J, with 13 bases between. The CDR3 DNA is TGTGCCAGCAGGGCCCGGGGGTCAGAAGCTTTCTTT. This sequence encodes CASRARGSEAFF.

This clonotype was seen a handful of times. One end of the junction is discordant with germline, which a read error may explain. The chain couples TRBV6-2 or TRBV6-3 to TRBJ2-7; TRBD1 is a possible D gene (6 bases). Germline V gene data show CDR1 as MNHEY and CDR2 as SVGEGT. This CDR3 region has 15 residues. This chain's CDR3 is CAISRQVLSSYEQYF. The CDR3 DNA reads as TGTGCCATCAGTCGACAGGTCTTGAGCTCCTACGAGCAGTACTTC.

The chain couples TRBV6-1 to TRBJ2-7; TRBD1 matches at 8 bases. The CDR3 has 15 residues. Germline V gene sequence: CDR1 MNHNS, CDR2 SASEGT. After removal of 6 bases from V and 4 bases from J, the junction contained 11 bases not matched to a gene. Here the CDR3 reads CASRRRGQGSYEQYF. The CDR3 DNA reads as TGTGCCAGCAGGAGACGAGGACAGGGAAGTTACGAGCAGTACTTC.

This clonotype has a single count. Relative to the germline gene, one junction end is altered; a read error may explain this. This rearrangement joins TRBV20-1 to TRBJ1-2, with 7 bases fitting TRBD1. CDR3 length: 16 amino acids. Germline V lookup: CDR1 DFQATT, CDR2 SNEGSKA (reference sequence). The CDR3, as DNA: TGCAGTGCTAGAGTCGGACAGGCGACTTGGCTCTATGGCTGCACCTTC. As protein: CSARVGQATWLYGCTF.

This clonotype has more than one count but fewer than ten. J is TRBJ2-7 and V is TRBV20-1; a possible D gene is TRBD2 (5 bases). Trimming cost V 6 bases and J 0 bases, with 15 bases left between them. This CDR3 contains 14 residues. The germline CDR1 and CDR2 sequences are DFQATT and SNEGSKA (reference sequence). The CDR3 loop reads CSARRAVSSYEQYF. The CDR3, as DNA: TGCAGTGCAAGAAGAGCGGTTAGCTCCTACGAGCAGTACTTC.

As to this clonotype: Being one base from a much bigger clone, this may be a read error. The chain carries TRBV6-1 and TRBJ2-7; 11 positions agree with TRBD2. The CDR3 is 15 residues long. CDR1 MNHNS and CDR2 SASEGT come from the germline V gene. CDR3 bases: TGTGCCGGCAGACCTTTTAGCGGGAGGGCCTACGAGCAGTACTTC. This translates into CAGRPFSGRAYEQYF.

The genes are TRBV7-6 and TRBJ2-5; D perhaps matches TRBD1 (5 bases). The CDR3 sequence is 14 residues long. V was clipped by 2 bases and J by 6 bases, with 13 bases between them. In germline, CDR1 is SGHVS, CDR2 FNYEAQ. For the CDR3, the DNA is TGTGCCAGCAGCTTAATTGGGGCAGGGAAGACCCAGTACTTC. Translated, it gives CASSLIGAGKTQYF.

The chain couples TRBV28 to TRBJ1-5, with D unresolved. The germline V and J ends were trimmed by 6 bases and 2 bases, with 11 bases remaining between them. The germline V gene has CDR1 MDHEN and CDR2 SYDVKM. The CDR3 length is 14 residues. For the CDR3, the DNA is TGTGCCAGCAGCTGGACTAGTGGCAATCAGCCCCAGCATTTT. This sequence encodes CASSWTSGNQPQHF.

This clonotype was recorded many times. The J gene is TRBJ2-1, the V gene TRBV20-1, with TRBD2 matching over 7 bases. The germline V gene encodes CDR1 DFQATT and CDR2 SNEGSKA (reference sequence). V lost 6 bases to trimming and J lost 6 bases; unmatched junction nucleotides: 8. The CDR3 consists of 13 residues. The DNA of the CDR3 is TGCAGTGCCCGTGCGGGGACTATCAATGAGCAGTTCTTC. Translating gives CSARAGTINEQFF.

J is TRBJ2-6 and V is TRBV6-2 or TRBV6-3; D gene ambiguous. The CDR3 totals 13 residues. Germline V CDR1 and CDR2: MNHEY, SVGEGT. The germline V and J ends were trimmed by 10 bases and 8 bases, with 15 bases remaining between them. CDR3 nucleotide sequence: TGTGCCACCACTCGGGTAGGGCCCAACGTCCTGACTTTC. This encodes CATTRVGPNVLTF.

This clonotype has just one count. This chain connects TRBV7-9 to TRBJ2-5; 8 bases match TRBD2. This CDR3 region has 14 residues. Germline CDR1 reads SEHNR; CDR2 reads FQNEAQ (reference sequence). Unmatched junction bases numbered 7, after V lost 6 bases and J lost 4 bases. The CDR3 is CASRRSGSGETQYF. The CDR3 DNA sequence: TGTGCCAGCAGAAGGAGCGGGAGTGGAGAGACCCAGTACTTC.

Comments on this clonotype: This may be a read error, as it is one base from a much larger clone. The chain uses TRBV20-1 and TRBJ2-2; D might be TRBD1 (6 bases). With 3 bases removed from V and 4 bases from J, the gap between germline ends came to 15 bases. The CDR3 consists of 15 residues. Germline loops: CDR1 DFQATT, CDR2 SNEGSKA (reference sequence). CDR3: CSASGGQMSTGELFF. The CDR3 DNA sequence: TGCAGTGCTAGTGGAGGACAGATGAGCACCGGGGAGCTGTTTTTT.

The J gene is TRBJ2-2, the V gene TRBV2, with D hard to call. This CDR3 spans 16 amino acids. V lost 7 bases and J 3 bases, leaving 18 bases between the germline ends. CDR1 SNHLY and CDR2 FYNNEI come from the germline V gene. CDR3 loop: CASTRAQRAHTGELFF. For the CDR3, the DNA is TGTGCCAGCACCCGGGCCCAGCGAGCTCACACCGGGGAGCTGTTTTTT.

The CDR3 is CASSFTGASEQYF. As DNA, the CDR3 is TGTGCCAGCAGTTTTACAGGGGCGAGCGAGCAGTACTTC. The chain employs TRBV27 and TRBJ2-7; 7 bases are a match to TRBD1. From germline, CDR1 is MNHEY and CDR2 SMNVEV (reference sequence). This CDR3 comprises 13 residues. J lost 6 bases, V lost 3 bases, and 5 bases had no gene match.

There are a few counts of this clonotype. The chain uses TRBV12-3 or TRBV12-4 and TRBJ2-1; 9 nucleotides agree with TRBD2. V was clipped by 1 base and J by 2 bases; unmatched bases: 9. The CDR3 has 18 amino acids. CDR3 amino acids: CASSLVSSGRWAYNEQFF. The CDR3 DNA follows: TGTGCCAGCAGTTTAGTATCCAGCGGGAGGTGGGCCTACAATGAGCAGTTCTTC.